This paragraph reports one T cell receptor (beta chain). The V gene's germline CDR1 is MNHEY and CDR2 SVGAGI. The CDR3 contains 16 residues. Trimming took off 0 bases at V and 0 bases at J, with 12 bases between the two ends. The data stem from a study of blood T cell repertoires in COVID-19. Study at large: Sample material is recorded as cDNA or gDNA derived from T cells, B-cell-depleted T cells, or PBMCs.

Produced via immunoSEQ multiplex PCR; TCRdb's table is partial and in-frame only. The sample has roughly 200,000 clones, 70% to 90% seen once. This sequence was found in a man aged 30-40 years who had recovered from COVID-19. The sequenced material came from PBMCs or T cells enriched from blood (not recorded which). The rearrangement joins TRBV6-5 to TRBJ2-7, with D unresolved. DNA for the CDR3: TGTGCCAGCAGTTACTCGTATGAGGTTAGCTCCTACGAGCAGTACTTC. Its protein is CASSYSYEVSSYEQYF.